This T cell receptor (beta chain) was obtained from a study of Ad26.COV2.S vaccination and SARS-CoV-2 variants. Germline V gene lookup returns CDR1 MDHEN and CDR2 SYDVKM. Trimming at V came to 6 bases and at J to 3 bases, leaving 10 bases not matched to a gene. The CDR3 runs 15 residues. Sequencing was performed with immunoSEQ multiplex PCR; in TCRdb, only in-frame clones are kept and a portion is missing. In the table there are some 410,000 clones, roughly 90% of which are singletons. Sample treatment: some 19 received Ad26.COV2.S at low or high dose, single or two shots; 5 received placebo; per-sample allocation not given. Day 63 after the first injection of vaccine or placebo was the sampling time.

Sequencing used peripheral blood, obtained in a trial of Ad26.COV2.S vaccine versus placebo. The TCR was taken from a person aged 18-65 years who received the Ad26.COV2.S COVID-19 vaccine or a placebo. The chain links TRBV28 to TRBJ1-1; 7 nucleotides match TRBD1. CDR3 nucleotides: TGTGCCAGCAGGCGAGGGGGCCCCGGGTACACTGAAGCTTTCTTT. Amino acids: CASRRGGPGYTEAFF.